Each of the 14 T cell receptor beta chains below was sequenced from the same sample in a study of glioma-infiltrating T cells. Using RNA template, CDR3s of TCR alpha and beta were amplified with iRepertoire arm-PCR. MiXCR was run by TCRdb on the multiplex PCR reads, yielding one entry per CDR3 protein. This table holds 300,000 to 450,000 distinct CDR3 sequences, roughly two fifths found once. Sequenced sample: glioma tissue, nonneoplastic brain tissue, or PBMCs (not recorded which). The receptors were gathered from a human donor with low-grade glioma or glioblastoma, undergoing nonglioma brain surgery, or in good health (not recorded which).

There are a few counts of this clonotype. The rearrangement joins TRBV6-1 to TRBJ2-1, with a weak D call TRBD2 (5 bases). The V gene lost 7 bases and the J gene lost 8 bases, with 18 bases spanning the gap. The CDR3 has 14 residues. The germline gives CDR1 MNHNS, CDR2 SASEGT. CDR3 sequence reads: CASIPGFPSDEQFF. The CDR3 DNA follows: TGTGCCAGCATTCCGGGATTCCCAAGTGATGAGCAGTTCTTC.

This clonotype was recorded a few times. The chain carries TRBV7-2 and TRBJ2-5; TRBD1 matches at 10 bases. This CDR3 contains 13 residues. Germline V gene sequence: CDR1 SGHTA, CDR2 FQGNSA. Trimming at V came to 8 bases and at J to 3 bases, leaving 3 bases not matched to a gene. The CDR3 protein is CASRGTGEETQYF. DNA for the CDR3: TGTGCCAGCCGCGGGACAGGGGAAGAGACCCAGTACTTC. Combining the CDR3 with reference TRBV7-2 and TRBJ2-5 gives the whole variable domain GAGVSQSPSNKVTEKGKDVELRCDPISGHTALYWYRQSLGQGLEFLIYFQGNSAPDKSGLPSDRFSAERTGGSVSTLTIQRTQQEDSAVYLCASRGTGEETQYFGPGTRLLVL.

In regard to this clonotype: This may arise from a read error, as a much more abundant clone is one base away. V usage is TRBV6-6 and J usage is TRBJ1-1; D is perhaps TRBD1 (6 bases). CDR1 and CDR2 (germline): MNHNY, SVGAGI (reference sequence). The CDR3 is 13 residues long. CDR3 coding DNA: TGTGCCAGCAGTTACACCGTCGAAGGGGGAGCTCTCTTT. Translation: CASSYTVEGGALF.

Here the CDR3 reads CATSDDGWQYF. For the CDR3, the DNA is TGTGCCACCAGTGATGACGGTTGGCAGTACTTC. This chain uses TRBV24-1 with TRBJ2-7; D gene uncertain. From germline, CDR1 is KGHDR and CDR2 SFDVKD. This CDR3 is 11 amino acids long. Trimming removed 3 bases at V and 9 bases at J, with 8 bases between.

This clonotype was detected many times. This rearrangement joins TRBV6-1 to TRBJ2-7; D perhaps matches TRBD2 (5 bases). Trimming left V 5 bases short and J 2 bases short, with 16 bases between. The CDR3 is 15 residues long. Germline V CDR1 and CDR2: MNHNS, SASEGT. The CDR3 spells CASSRSGSRTYEQYF. Written as DNA, the CDR3 is TGTGCCAGCAGTAGGTCGGGGTCTAGAACCTACGAGCAGTACTTC.

This clonotype has only a few counts. The rearrangement uses TRBV4-1 and TRBJ2-1; no clear D gene. CDR3 length equals 16 residues. Germline V gene sequence: CDR1 MGHRA, CDR2 YSYEKL. Trimming removed 1 base from V and 0 bases from J, with 10 bases in between. The CDR3 DNA sequence: TGCGCCAGCAGCCAAGGAGTTCGGAGCTCCTACAATGAGCAGTTCTTC. Protein: CASSQGVRSSYNEQFF.

A note on this clonotype: Since a much larger clone is just one base distant, this may be a read error. The chain employs TRBV6-5 and TRBJ2-1, with D unresolved. Germline loops: CDR1 MNHEY, CDR2 SVGAGI. The length of the CDR3 is 18 residues. V was pared by 2 bases and J by 0 bases, with 17 bases between. This CDR3 is CASSYIFPAVSSYNEQFF. Here the CDR3 DNA reads TGTGCCAGCAGTTACATCTTCCCGGCGGTCAGCTCCTACAATGAGCAGTTCTTC.

With regard to this clonotype: One end of the junction varies from germline; a read error may be responsible. The rearrangement uses TRBV28 and TRBJ1-4; D is ambiguous. CDR1 MDHEN and CDR2 SYDVKM come from the germline V gene. The CDR3 extends over 16 amino acids. This CDR3 is CVSSRGPSTTNEKLFF. The CDR3 nucleotides read TGTGTCAGCAGCCGAGGACCCTCGACAACTAATGAAAAACTGTTTTTT.

In this sample, this clonotype turned up many times. The J gene is TRBJ2-7, the V gene TRBV20-1; 8 bases align to TRBD2. This CDR3 contains 14 residues. Germline V gene sequence: CDR1 DFQATT, CDR2 SNEGSKA (reference sequence). The V segment lost 7 bases and the J segment 2 bases; nucleotides outside the gene matches: 10. As DNA, the CDR3 is TGCAGTGTCCCGGCCGGGACTAGGACCTACGAGCAGTACTTC. Its protein product is CSVPAGTRTYEQYF.

This clonotype has just a few counts. A junction boundary mismatches the germline segment, possibly from a read error. The chain has TRBV12-3 or TRBV12-4 and TRBJ2-5; D not resolved. CDR3 length: 13 residues. The CDR3: CASSYRIQETQYF. The CDR3 DNA reads as TGTGCCAGCAGTTATAGGATACAAGAGACTCAGTACTTC.

In this sample, this clonotype turned up a few times. This chain links TRBV6-1 with TRBJ2-1; 9 bases agree with TRBD2. J was trimmed by 5 bases and V by 6 bases; bases with no gene match: 11. Germline V gives CDR1 MNHNS, CDR2 SASEGT. This CDR3 is 16 amino acids long. The CDR3 loop is CASRPTTSGFNNEQFF. The CDR3 DNA reads TGTGCCAGCAGACCTACCACTAGCGGGTTCAACAATGAGCAGTTCTTC.

This clonotype occurred once. Since a much larger clone is just one base distant, this may be a read error. The rearrangement links TRBV6-1 to TRBJ2-7, with 7 bases aligning to TRBD2. Germline CDR1 is MNHNS and CDR2 is SASEGT. J was trimmed by 0 bases and V by 6 bases; bases with no gene match: 11. The CDR3 is made up of 16 amino acids. The CDR3: CASRQLRRENSYEQYF. CDR3 DNA sequence: TGTGCCAGCAGACAACTCAGGCGGGAGAACTCCTACGAGCAGTACTTC.

This clonotype appeared once. This chain links TRBV4-1 with TRBJ2-5; 10 nucleotides align to TRBD2. V shed 1 base and J 2 bases; nucleotides not matched to a gene: 4. Germline V lookup: CDR1 MGHRA, CDR2 YSYEKL. The CDR3 covers 16 residues. The CDR3 here is CASSQVLAGKQETQYF. CDR3 DNA sequence: TGCGCCAGCAGCCAAGTACTAGCGGGAAAACAAGAGACCCAGTACTTC.

This chain uses TRBV3-1 with TRBJ1-2; no definite D call. This CDR3 is built from 13 residues. The V end lost 1 base, the J end lost 4 bases, and 7 bases lay between the germline ends. Germline assignment: CDR1 LGHDT and CDR2 YNNKEL (reference sequence). The CDR3 coding sequence is TGTGCCAGCAGCCAAGCCGTACTCTATGGCTACACCTTC. Translated: CASSQAVLYGYTF.